Below, 6 T cell receptor beta chains from the same sample are listed, as sequenced in a study of T cells after yellow fever vaccination. TCRdb reanalysed the 5' RACE reads using MiXCR and keeps one entry per CDR3 protein. The data hold fewer than 650,000 distinct CDR3 sequences, with 21% observed a single time. The sample was PBMCs, taken roughly 23 days after the first yellow fever vaccination. The receptors were gathered from a man younger than 35 who received the YFV17D yellow fever vaccine.

V usage is TRBV7-3 and J usage is TRBJ2-3; D is perhaps TRBD2 (6 bases). Germline values: CDR1 SGHTA, CDR2 FQGTGA. The CDR3 sequence is 13 residues long. Trimming cost V 5 bases and J 4 bases, with 10 bases left between them. CDR3 region: CASSRTNADTQYF. CDR3 in DNA: TGTGCCAGCAGCCGGACTAATGCAGATACGCAGTATTTT.

This clonotype was counted a few times. The rearrangement uses TRBV10-3 and TRBJ2-7; 7 nucleotides agree with TRBD1. In germline, CDR1 is ENHRY, CDR2 SYGVKD. This CDR3 has 15 residues. V was pared by 6 bases and J by 0 bases, with 8 bases of the junction left unmatched. CDR3 loop: CAIRIDRASSYEQYF. The CDR3 DNA follows: TGTGCCATCAGGATTGACAGGGCCTCCTCCTACGAGCAGTACTTC.

This clonotype has just a few counts. The rearrangement links TRBV4-1 to TRBJ2-7; TRBD1 matches 7 bases. This CDR3 is 15 amino acids long. The junction had 7 bases not matched to a gene; V was cut back by 2 bases and J by 3 bases. The V gene's germline CDR1 is MGHRA and CDR2 YSYEKL. CDR3 sequence (DNA): TGCGCCAGCAGCCAAAGCCCGGGACAGAACTACGAGCAGTACGTC. It is translated as CASSQSPGQNYEQYV.

This clonotype was recorded a few times. The J gene is TRBJ1-2, the V gene TRBV5-1; 8 positions agree with TRBD1. After removal of 6 bases from V and 7 bases from J, the junction contained 8 bases not matched to a gene. Germline V gene data show CDR1 as SGHRS and CDR2 as YFSETQ. The CDR3 has 13 residues. CDR3 loop: CASTPTGGTGYTF. The CDR3 nucleotides read TGCGCCAGCACCCCTACAGGGGGTACTGGCTACACCTTC. Combining the CDR3 with reference TRBV5-1 and TRBJ1-2 gives the whole variable domain KAGVTQTPRYLIKTRGQQVTLSCSPISGHRSVSWYQQTPGQGLQFLFEYFSETQRNKGNFPGRFSGRQFSNSRSEMNVSTLELGDSALYLCASTPTGGTGYTFGSGTRLTVV.

A few counts support this clonotype. The rearrangement uses TRBV18 and TRBJ2-7; 8 positions match TRBD1. The CDR3 has 16 residues. Germline CDR1 reads KGHSH; CDR2 reads LQKENI. J lost 0 bases, V lost 3 bases, and 7 bases had no gene match. The CDR3 region is CASSPSTGTGSYEQYF. CDR3 nucleotide sequence: TGTGCCAGCTCACCTTCAACCGGGACAGGCTCCTACGAGCAGTACTTC.

This clonotype was observed a few times. The rearrangement links TRBV14 to TRBJ1-3; tentative D call: TRBD1 (5 bases). There are 18 residues in the CDR3. Germline V CDR1 and CDR2: SGHDN, FVKESK. Trimming removed 3 bases at V and 0 bases at J, with 18 bases between. CDR3 residues: CASSHPGTPRNSGNTIYF. Here the CDR3 DNA reads TGTGCCAGCAGCCACCCCGGGACGCCTCGCAACTCTGGAAACACCATATATTTT.